These T cell receptor beta chains were read from a single sample in a study of CD8+ T cells in alopecia areata. The data were produced by immunoSEQ multiplex PCR, yet TCRdb's version contains in-frame clones alone and is incomplete. The sample lists 95,000 to 100,000 clones, about 60% seen once, with 15% to 20% in the top ten. Sequenced material: CD8+ T cells sorted from blood, taken at week 56, from a patient treated with tofacitinib. All receptors derive from a human donor with alopecia areata. Both conserved end residues are part of each CDR3. The order of the fields is V gene, clone size, D gene, J gene, CDR3 protein, CDR3 DNA. D genes are given only for firm matches. Clone size, where shown, is once, few, many, or a class for clones that have expanded.

v_gene: TRBV6-5
abundance: NA
d_gene: TRBD2
j_gene: TRBJ2-1
CDR3aa: CASSHSGGAHNEQFF
CDR3nt: TGTGCCAGCAGTCATAGCGGGGGGGCGCACAATGAGCAGTTCTTC

v_gene: TRBV13
abundance: NA
d_gene: NA
j_gene: TRBJ1-6
CDR3aa: CASSLGASPLHF
CDR3nt: TGTGCCAGCAGCTTAGGAGCATCACCCCTCCACTTT

v_gene: TRBV27
abundance: NA
d_gene: NA
j_gene: TRBJ2-5
CDR3aa: CASGAYETQYF
CDR3nt: TGTGCCAGTGGGGCCTATGAGACCCAGTACTTC

v_gene: TRBV2
abundance: NA
d_gene: NA
j_gene: TRBJ1-5
CDR3aa: CASRQGGQPQHF
CDR3nt: TGTGCCAGCAGACAGGGAGGTCAGCCCCAGCATTTT

v_gene: TRBV30
abundance: few
d_gene: NA
j_gene: TRBJ2-3
CDR3aa: CAWSVFEQVLGNTQYF
CDR3nt: TGTGCCTGGAGTGTATTTGAGCAGGTACTCGGAAATACGCAGTATTTT

v_gene: TRBV27
abundance: NA
d_gene: TRBD1
j_gene: TRBJ1-2
CDR3aa: CASSVGQGVIYGYTF
CDR3nt: TGTGCCAGCAGTGTAGGACAGGGAGTCATCTATGGCTACACCTTC

v_gene: TRBV4-1
abundance: NA
d_gene: TRBD2
j_gene: TRBJ2-3
CDR3aa: CASSQERTSIFTDTQYF
CDR3nt: TGCGCCAGCAGCCAAGAAAGGACTAGCATCTTCACAGATACGCAGTATTTT

v_gene: TRBV5-1
abundance: once
d_gene: NA
j_gene: TRBJ1-2
CDR3aa: CASSLEQNVFYGYTF
CDR3nt: TGCGCCAGCAGCTTGGAGCAGAACGTTTTCTATGGCTACACCTTC

v_gene: TRBV12-5
abundance: NA
d_gene: TRBD1
j_gene: TRBJ1-5
CDR3aa: CASGLGTGFNQPQHF
CDR3nt: TGTGCTAGTGGTCTAGGGACAGGCTTTAATCAGCCCCAGCATTTT

v_gene: TRBV27
abundance: NA
d_gene: NA
j_gene: TRBJ1-5
CDR3aa: CASSLTGQPQHF
CDR3nt: TGTGCCAGCAGCCTCACGGGTCAGCCCCAGCATTTT

v_gene: TRBV7-9
abundance: NA
d_gene: NA
j_gene: TRBJ2-6
CDR3aa: CASSSKNDGVWANVLTF
CDR3nt: TGTGCCAGCAGCTCTAAGAATGACGGAGTTTGGGCCAACGTCCTGACTTTC